This T cell receptor (beta chain) was recorded in a study of radiotherapy plus CTLA-4 blockade in lung cancer. Across the whole study: Overall, roughly 18% of patients showed an objective response, while about 30% attained disease control.

Regarding this clone: As yet, its antigen is unknown.

Assay: immunoSEQ multiplex PCR; the TCRdb copy retains only in-frame clones and omits some. This repertoire shows about 56,000 clones, approximately 80% found once; its top ten account for about 15%. Focal radiation with ipilimumab CTLA-4 blockade was given to patients with chemo-refractory metastatic non-small-cell lung cancer. Study-wide results and limits: Expansion of tumor-derived TCR clones was observed in blood after radiotherapy plus ipilimumab. Early blood T cell clone dynamics reportedly forecast response best, with interferon-beta.

Germline V CDR1 and CDR2: MNHEY, SVGAGI. This CDR3 comprises 14 residues. The V segment lost 6 bases and the J segment 7 bases; nucleotides outside the gene matches: 9. This receptor was identified in a human donor with non-small cell lung cancer who had a complete response to radiotherapy plus ipilimumab. The sample in question was peripheral blood, obtained from a patient treated with radiotherapy plus ipilimumab. The chain employs TRBV6-5 and TRBJ2-7, with TRBD1 matching 10 bases. The DNA of the CDR3 is TGTGCCAGCAGCCGCCCGGGACAGGGGAATGAGCAGTACTTC. Translation: CASSRPGQGNEQYF.